This TCR beta chain was recovered during a study of blood T cell repertoires in COVID-19. About the research overall: PBMCs, B-cell-depleted T cells, or T cells were the source of the cDNA or gDNA that made up the material.

Data came from immunoSEQ multiplex PCR; TCRdb stores just in-frame clones and leaves some out. The sample carries 150,000 or so clones, 70% to 90% recorded once. Enrolled during active infection, Seattle patients were then followed longitudinally. The clonotype comes from an older woman with COVID-19, enrolled during active disease. Input material: peripheral blood.

CDR3 coding DNA: TGTGCCAGCACGGGACTGGATCGATATGGCTACACCTTC. It is translated as CASTGLDRYGYTF. The rearrangement links TRBV12-3 or TRBV12-4 to TRBJ1-2; TRBD1 might be the D (5 bases). Trimming pared 7 bases from V and 5 bases from J, leaving 14 bases between. This CDR3 contains 13 residues.